The 3 T cell receptor beta chains presented below share a single source sample, sequenced in a study of shared clonotypes between healthy human individuals. TCRdb keeps only in-frame clones here, not all; method: immunoSEQ multiplex PCR. This table holds some 660,000 clones, 73% found once. Sequences were obtained from memory CD4+ T cells sorted from blood. The sample's subset: CD45RA-negative fraction. These receptors were collected from a woman aged 30 to 39 in good health.

This chain uses TRBV27 with TRBJ2-4; perhaps TRBD2 as D (5 bases). V shed 2 bases and J shed 6 bases, with 11 bases lying between them. Germline V CDR1 and CDR2: MNHEY, SMNVEV (reference sequence). The CDR3 consists of 14 residues. DNA for the CDR3: TGTGCCAGCAGTTTAGATCGGGATGGAAACATTCAGTACTTC. It translates to CASSLDRDGNIQYF.

The rearrangement links TRBV5-1 to TRBJ2-2; D not certain. V lost 1 base and J 2 bases, leaving 9 bases between the germline ends. This CDR3 has 15 amino acids. Germline-derived CDR1 and CDR2 are SGHRS and YFSETQ. Here the CDR3 DNA reads TGCGCCAGCAGCTTGCTTGAGGCCAACACCGGGGAGCTGTTTTTT. This gives the protein CASSLLEANTGELFF.

CDR3 nucleotides: TGTGCCAGCAGCCCCCCTCGGGAGCGGGAGGGCCAAGTGCAGTTCTTC. Its translation: CASSPPREREGQVQFF. V and J are TRBV13 and TRBJ2-1; 10 nucleotides agree with TRBD2. Trimming at V came to 5 bases and at J to 12 bases, leaving 16 bases not matched to a gene. Looked up from germline, CDR1 is PRHDT and CDR2 is FYEKMQ (reference sequence). The CDR3 extends over 16 amino acids.